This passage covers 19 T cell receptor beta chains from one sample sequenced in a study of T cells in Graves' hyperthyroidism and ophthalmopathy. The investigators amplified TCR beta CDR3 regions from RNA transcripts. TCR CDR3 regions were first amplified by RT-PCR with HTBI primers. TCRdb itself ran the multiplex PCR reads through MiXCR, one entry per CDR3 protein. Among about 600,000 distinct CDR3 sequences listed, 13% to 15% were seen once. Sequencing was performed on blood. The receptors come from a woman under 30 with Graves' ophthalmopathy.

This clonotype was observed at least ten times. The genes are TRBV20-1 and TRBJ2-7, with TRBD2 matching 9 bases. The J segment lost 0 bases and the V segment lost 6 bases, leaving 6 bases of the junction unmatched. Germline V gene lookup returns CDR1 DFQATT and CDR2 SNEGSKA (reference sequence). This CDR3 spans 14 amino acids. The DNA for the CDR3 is TGCAGTGCGATTCTAGCGGGAAGCTCCTACGAGCAGTACTTC. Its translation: CSAILAGSSYEQYF.

In nucleotides, the CDR3 is TGTGCCAGCAGCACTGGATGGACAGGGGGCGAGCAGTACTTC. As protein: CASSTGWTGGEQYF. The chain is built from TRBV13 and TRBJ2-7; 10 bases agree with TRBD1. CDR1 and CDR2 from the germline V gene are PRHDT and FYEKMQ (reference sequence). The CDR3 has 14 amino acids. V gave up 5 bases and J gave up 6 bases; unmatched junction bases: 7. The variable domain in full, with the rest retrieved from reference TRBV13 and TRBJ2-7, is AAGVIQSPRHLIKEKRETATLKCYPIPRHDTVYWYQQGPGQDPQFLISFYEKMQSDKGSIPDRFSAQQFSDYHSELNMSSLELGDSALYFCASSTGWTGGEQYFGPGTRLTVT.

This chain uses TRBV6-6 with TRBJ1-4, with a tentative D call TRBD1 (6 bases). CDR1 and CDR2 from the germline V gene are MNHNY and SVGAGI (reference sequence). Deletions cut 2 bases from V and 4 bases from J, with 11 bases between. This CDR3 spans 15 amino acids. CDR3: CASSYTQGINEKLFF. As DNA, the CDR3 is TGTGCCAGCAGTTACACGCAGGGGATTAATGAAAAACTGTTTTTT.

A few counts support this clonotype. CDR3 loop: CASSDRTSGIVYEQYF. The CDR3 DNA follows: TGCGCCAGCAGCGACCGGACTAGCGGGATCGTCTACGAGCAGTACTTC. The V and J genes are TRBV4-1 and TRBJ2-7; 12 bases line up with TRBD2. Per germline, CDR1 MGHRA and CDR2 YSYEKL. This CDR3 has 16 residues. Trimming cost V 5 bases and J 3 bases; bases outside gene matches: 8.

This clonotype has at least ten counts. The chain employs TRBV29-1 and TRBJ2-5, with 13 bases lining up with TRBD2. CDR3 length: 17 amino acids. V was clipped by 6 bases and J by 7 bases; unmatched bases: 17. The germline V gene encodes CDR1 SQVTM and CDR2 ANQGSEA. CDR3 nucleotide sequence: TGCAGCGTCGTCGGACTAGCGGGGGACCCTCGTGGGGGGACCCAGTACTTC. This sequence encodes CSVVGLAGDPRGGTQYF. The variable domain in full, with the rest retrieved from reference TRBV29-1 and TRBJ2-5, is SAVISQKPSRDICQRGTSLTIQCQVDSQVTMMFWYRQQPGQSLTLIATANQGSEATYESGFVIDKFPISRPNLTFSTLTVSNMSPEDSSIYLCSVVGLAGDPRGGTQYFGPGTRLLVL.

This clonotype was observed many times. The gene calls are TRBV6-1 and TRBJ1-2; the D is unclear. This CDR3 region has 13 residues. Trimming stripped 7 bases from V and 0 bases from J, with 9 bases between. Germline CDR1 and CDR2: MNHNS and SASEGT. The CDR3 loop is CASNRLPNYGYTF. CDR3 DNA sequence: TGTGCCAGCAACAGACTACCTAACTATGGCTACACCTTC.

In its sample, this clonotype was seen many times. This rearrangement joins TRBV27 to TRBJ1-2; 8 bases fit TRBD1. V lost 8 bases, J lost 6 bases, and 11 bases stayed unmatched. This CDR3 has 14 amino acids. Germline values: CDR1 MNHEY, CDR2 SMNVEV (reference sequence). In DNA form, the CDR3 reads TGTGCCAGCGCCGGACAGGGTGGGGCCAATGGCTACACCTTC. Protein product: CASAGQGGANGYTF.

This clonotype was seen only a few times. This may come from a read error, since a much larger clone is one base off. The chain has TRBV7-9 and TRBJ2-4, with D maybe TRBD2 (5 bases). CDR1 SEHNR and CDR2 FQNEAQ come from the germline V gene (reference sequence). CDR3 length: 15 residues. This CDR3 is CASSSDGLAKHIQYF. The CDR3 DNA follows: TGTGCCAGCAGCTCCGACGGTCTAGCCAAACACATTCAGTACTTC.

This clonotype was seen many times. As DNA, the CDR3 is TGTGCCAGCCGGGACAGTCACTCCTACGAGCAGTACTTC. Amino acid sequence: CASRDSHSYEQYF. This rearrangement joins TRBV2 to TRBJ2-7; 7 bases agree with TRBD1. CDR1 and CDR2 (germline): SNHLY, FYNNEI. The CDR3 is made up of 13 amino acids. With 8 bases clipped from V and 0 bases from J, the junction kept 4 bases outside the gene matches.

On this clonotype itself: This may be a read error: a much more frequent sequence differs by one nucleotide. CDR3 residues: CAIRDSLTSGRNNEQFF. CDR3 sequence (DNA): TGTGCCATCCGGGACTCCCTGACTAGCGGGAGAAACAATGAGCAGTTCTTC. The chain couples TRBV2 to TRBJ2-1, with 12 bases fitting TRBD2. Germline CDR1 SNHLY, CDR2 FYNNEI. This CDR3 has 17 amino acids. The V and J ends lost 10 bases and 5 bases, in that order; junction bases with no gene match: 15.

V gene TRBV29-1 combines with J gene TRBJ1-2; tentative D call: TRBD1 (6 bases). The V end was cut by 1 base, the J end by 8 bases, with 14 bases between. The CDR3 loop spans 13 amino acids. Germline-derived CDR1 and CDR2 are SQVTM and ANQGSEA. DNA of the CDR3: TGCAGCGTTGAAGCAAGGGGGGCGCGGGGCTACACCTTC. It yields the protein CSVEARGARGYTF.

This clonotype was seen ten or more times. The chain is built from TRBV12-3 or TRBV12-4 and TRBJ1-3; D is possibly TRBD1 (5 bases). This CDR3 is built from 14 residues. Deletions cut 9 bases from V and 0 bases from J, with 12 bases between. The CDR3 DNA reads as TGTGCCAGTGGAGACAGCGACTCTGGAAACACCATATATTTT. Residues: CASGDSDSGNTIYF.

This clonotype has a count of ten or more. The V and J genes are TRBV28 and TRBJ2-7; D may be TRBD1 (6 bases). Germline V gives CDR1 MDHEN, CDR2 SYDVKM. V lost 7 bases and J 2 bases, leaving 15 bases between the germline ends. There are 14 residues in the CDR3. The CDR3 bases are TGTGCCAGCACTTTCAGGGGCCGCGCCTACGAGCAGTACTTC. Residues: CASTFRGRAYEQYF.

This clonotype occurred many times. CDR3 nucleotide sequence: TGTGCCGGGCAGGCTGGGTACAATGAGCAGTTCTTC. Amino acids: CAGQAGYNEQFF. J is TRBJ2-1 and V is TRBV6-1; unclear D gene. V was trimmed by 11 bases and J by 4 bases, leaving 12 bases between them. Germline V lookup: CDR1 MNHNS, CDR2 SASEGT. The CDR3 contains 12 residues.

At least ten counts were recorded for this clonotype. CDR3 nucleotide sequence: TGTGCCAGCAGGAGGACAGGGATCGATGGCTACACCTTC. Its protein product is CASRRTGIDGYTF. The rearrangement joins TRBV6-1 to TRBJ1-2, with 8 positions matching TRBD1. The CDR3 runs to 13 residues. Trimming took 6 bases from V and 6 from J; bases not matched to a gene: 6. Per the germline V gene, CDR1 is MNHNS and CDR2 is SASEGT.

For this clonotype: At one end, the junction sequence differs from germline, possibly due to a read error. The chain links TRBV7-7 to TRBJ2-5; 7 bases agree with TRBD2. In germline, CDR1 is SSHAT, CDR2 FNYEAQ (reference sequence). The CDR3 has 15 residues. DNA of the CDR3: TGTGCTAGCAACCTCTTCGTCGGGAGGCAAGAGACCCAGTACTTC. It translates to CASNLFVGRQETQYF.

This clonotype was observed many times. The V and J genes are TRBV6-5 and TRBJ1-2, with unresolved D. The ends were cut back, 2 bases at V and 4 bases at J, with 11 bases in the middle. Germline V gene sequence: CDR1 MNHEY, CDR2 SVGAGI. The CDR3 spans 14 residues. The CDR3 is CASSYGPSGYGYTF. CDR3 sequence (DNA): TGTGCCAGCAGTTACGGCCCGTCGGGCTATGGCTACACCTTC.

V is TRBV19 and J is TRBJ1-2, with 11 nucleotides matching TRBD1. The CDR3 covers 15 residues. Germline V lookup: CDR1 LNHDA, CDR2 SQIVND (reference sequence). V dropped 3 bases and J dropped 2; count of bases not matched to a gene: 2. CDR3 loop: CASSIRTGGNYGYTF. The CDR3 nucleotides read TGTGCCAGTAGTATCCGGACAGGGGGCAACTATGGCTACACCTTC.

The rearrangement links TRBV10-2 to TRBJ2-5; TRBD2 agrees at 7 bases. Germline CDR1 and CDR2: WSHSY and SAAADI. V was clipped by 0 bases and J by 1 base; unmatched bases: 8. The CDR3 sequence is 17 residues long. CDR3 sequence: CASSESGPSGPQETQYF. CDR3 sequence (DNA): TGCGCCAGCAGTGAGTCCGGGCCTAGCGGACCCCAAGAGACCCAGTACTTC.